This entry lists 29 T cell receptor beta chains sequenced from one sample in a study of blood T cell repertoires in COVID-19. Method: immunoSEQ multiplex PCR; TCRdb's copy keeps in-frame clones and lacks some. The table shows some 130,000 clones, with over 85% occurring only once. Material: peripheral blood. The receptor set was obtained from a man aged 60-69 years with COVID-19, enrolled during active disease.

The CDR3 DNA follows: TGTGCCAGTAGTAGGGAGGGACTAGCGGGAGTTAATGAGCAGTTCTTC. Its translation is CASSREGLAGVNEQFF. The chain carries TRBV19 and TRBJ2-1, with 14 bases identical to TRBD2. Germline V gives CDR1 LNHDA, CDR2 SQIVND (reference sequence). The CDR3 is 16 residues long. V lost 4 bases and J lost 7; bases outside the gene matches: 6.

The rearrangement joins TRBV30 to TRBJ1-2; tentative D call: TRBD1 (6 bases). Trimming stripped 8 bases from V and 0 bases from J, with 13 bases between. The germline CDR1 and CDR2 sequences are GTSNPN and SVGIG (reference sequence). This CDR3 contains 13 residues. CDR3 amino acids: CASEGDANYGYTF. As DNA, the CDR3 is TGTGCCAGCGAGGGGGACGCTAACTATGGCTACACCTTC.

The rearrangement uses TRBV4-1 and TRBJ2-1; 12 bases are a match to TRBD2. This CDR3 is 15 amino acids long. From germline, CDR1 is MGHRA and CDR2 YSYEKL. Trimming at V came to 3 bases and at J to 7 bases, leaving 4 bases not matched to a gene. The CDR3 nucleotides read TGCGCCAGCAGCCATGGACTAGCGGGACGGAATGAGCAGTTCTTC. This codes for CASSHGLAGRNEQFF.

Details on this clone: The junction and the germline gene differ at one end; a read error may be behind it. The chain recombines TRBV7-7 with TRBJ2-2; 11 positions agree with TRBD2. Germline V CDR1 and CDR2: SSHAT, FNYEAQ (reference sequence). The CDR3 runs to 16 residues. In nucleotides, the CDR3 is TGTGCTAGCAGGCCTACTAGCGGGGGAAACACCGGGGAGCTGTTTTTT. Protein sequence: CASRPTSGGNTGELFF.

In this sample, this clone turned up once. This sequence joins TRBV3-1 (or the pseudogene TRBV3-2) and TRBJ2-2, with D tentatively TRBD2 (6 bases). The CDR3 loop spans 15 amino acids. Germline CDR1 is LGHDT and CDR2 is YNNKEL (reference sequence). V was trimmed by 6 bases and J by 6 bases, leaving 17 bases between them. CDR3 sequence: CASSKTRVEAGELFF. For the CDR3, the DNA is TGTGCCAGCAGTAAGACTAGGGTGGAAGCCGGGGAGCTGTTTTTT.

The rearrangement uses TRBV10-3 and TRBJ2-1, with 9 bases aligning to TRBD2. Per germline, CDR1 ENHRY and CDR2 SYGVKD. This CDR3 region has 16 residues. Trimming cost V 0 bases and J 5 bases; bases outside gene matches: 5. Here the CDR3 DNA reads TGTGCCATCAGTGAGTCGGCTAGCGGGGTACACAATGAGCAGTTCTTC. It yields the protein CAISESASGVHNEQFF.

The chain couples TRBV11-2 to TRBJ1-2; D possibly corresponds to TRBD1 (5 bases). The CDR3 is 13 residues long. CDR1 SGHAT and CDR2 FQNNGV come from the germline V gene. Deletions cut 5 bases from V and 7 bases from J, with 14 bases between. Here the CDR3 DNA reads TGTGCCAGCAGCACCCAGGGTATCTCTGGCTACACCTTC. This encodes CASSTQGISGYTF.

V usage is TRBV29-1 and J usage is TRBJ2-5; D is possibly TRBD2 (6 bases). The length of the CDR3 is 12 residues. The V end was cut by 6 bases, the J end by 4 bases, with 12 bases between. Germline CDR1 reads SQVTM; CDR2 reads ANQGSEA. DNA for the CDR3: TGCAGCGTGCGGCTGGGGGGAGAGACCCAGTACTTC. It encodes CSVRLGGETQYF. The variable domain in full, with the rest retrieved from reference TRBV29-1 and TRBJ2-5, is SAVISQKPSRDICQRGTSLTIQCQVDSQVTMMFWYRQQPGQSLTLIATANQGSEATYESGFVIDKFPISRPNLTFSTLTVSNMSPEDSSIYLCSVRLGGETQYFGPGTRLLVL.

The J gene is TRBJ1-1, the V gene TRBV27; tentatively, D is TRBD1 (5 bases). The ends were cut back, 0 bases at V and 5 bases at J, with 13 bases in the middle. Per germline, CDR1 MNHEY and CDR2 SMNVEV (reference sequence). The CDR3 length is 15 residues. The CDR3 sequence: CASSLSVQARTEAFF. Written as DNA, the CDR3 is TGTGCCAGCAGTTTATCGGTACAGGCTAGGACTGAAGCTTTCTTT.

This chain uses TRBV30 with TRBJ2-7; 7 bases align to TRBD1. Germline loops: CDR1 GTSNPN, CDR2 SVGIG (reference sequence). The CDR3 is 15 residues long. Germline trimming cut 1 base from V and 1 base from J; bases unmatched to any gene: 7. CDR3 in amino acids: CAWSGARDSSYEQYF. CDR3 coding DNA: TGTGCCTGGAGTGGAGCCCGGGACAGTTCCTACGAGCAGTACTTC.

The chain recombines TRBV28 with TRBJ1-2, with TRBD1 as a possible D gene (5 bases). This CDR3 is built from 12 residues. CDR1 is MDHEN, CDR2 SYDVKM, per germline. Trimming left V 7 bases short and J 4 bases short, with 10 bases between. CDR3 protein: CASMAGSYGYTF. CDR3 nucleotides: TGTGCCAGCATGGCAGGGTCCTATGGCTACACCTTC.

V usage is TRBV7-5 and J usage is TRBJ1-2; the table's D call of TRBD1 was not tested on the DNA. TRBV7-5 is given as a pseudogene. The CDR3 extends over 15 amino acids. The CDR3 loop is CVRSFLTGCSYGYTF. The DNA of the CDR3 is TGTGTCAGAAGCTTTCTGACAGGGTGCTCCTATGGCTACACCTTC.

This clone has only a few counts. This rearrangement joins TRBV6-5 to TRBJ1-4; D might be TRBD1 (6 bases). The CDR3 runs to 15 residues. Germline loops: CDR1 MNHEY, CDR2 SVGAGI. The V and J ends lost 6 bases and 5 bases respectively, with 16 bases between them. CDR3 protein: CASSYRQALNEKLFF. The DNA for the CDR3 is TGTGCCAGCAGCTATCGACAGGCCCTGAATGAAAAACTGTTTTTT.

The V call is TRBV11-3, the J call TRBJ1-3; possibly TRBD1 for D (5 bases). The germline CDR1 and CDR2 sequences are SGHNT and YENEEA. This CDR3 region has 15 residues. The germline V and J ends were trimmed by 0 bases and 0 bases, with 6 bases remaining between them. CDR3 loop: CASSLERGSGNTIYF. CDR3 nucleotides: TGTGCCAGCAGCTTAGAAAGGGGCTCTGGAAACACCATATATTTT.

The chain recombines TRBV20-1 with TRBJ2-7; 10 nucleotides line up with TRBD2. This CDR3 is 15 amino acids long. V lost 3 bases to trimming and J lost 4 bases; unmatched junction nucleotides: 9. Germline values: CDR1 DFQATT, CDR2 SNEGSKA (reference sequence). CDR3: CSASLGLAGVYEQYF. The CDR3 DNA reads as TGCAGTGCTAGTTTGGGTCTAGCGGGAGTTTACGAGCAGTACTTC.

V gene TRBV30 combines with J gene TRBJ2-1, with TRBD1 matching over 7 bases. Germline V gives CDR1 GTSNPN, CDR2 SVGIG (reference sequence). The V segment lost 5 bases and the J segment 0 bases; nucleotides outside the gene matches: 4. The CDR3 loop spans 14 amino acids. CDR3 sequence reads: CAWWGQSSYNEQFF. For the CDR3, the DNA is TGTGCCTGGTGGGGACAGTCCTCCTACAATGAGCAGTTCTTC.

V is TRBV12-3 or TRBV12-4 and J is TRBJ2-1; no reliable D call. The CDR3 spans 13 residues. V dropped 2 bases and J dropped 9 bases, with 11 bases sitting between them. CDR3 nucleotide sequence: TGTGCCAGCAGTTTAACCCGGTCGAGTGAGCAGTTCTTC. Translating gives CASSLTRSSEQFF.

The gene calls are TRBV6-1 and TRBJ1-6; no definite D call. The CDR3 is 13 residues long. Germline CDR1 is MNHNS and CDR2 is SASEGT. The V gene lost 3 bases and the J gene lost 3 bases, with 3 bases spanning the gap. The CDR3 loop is CASSESYNSPLHF. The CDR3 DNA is TGTGCCAGCAGTGAGAGCTATAATTCACCCCTCCACTTT.

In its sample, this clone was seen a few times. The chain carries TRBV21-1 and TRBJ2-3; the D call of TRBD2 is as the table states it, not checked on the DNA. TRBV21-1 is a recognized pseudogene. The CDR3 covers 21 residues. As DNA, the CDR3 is TGTGCCAGCAGCCCTCCCCTGCCGTGGACTAGCGGGAACCCCCATCCAGATACGCAGTATTTT. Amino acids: CASSPPLPWTSGNPHPDTQYF.

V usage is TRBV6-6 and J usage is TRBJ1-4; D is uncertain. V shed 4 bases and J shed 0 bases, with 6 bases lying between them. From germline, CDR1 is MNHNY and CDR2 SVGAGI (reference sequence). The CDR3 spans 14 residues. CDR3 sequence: CASSSRSTNEKLFF. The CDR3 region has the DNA TGTGCCAGCAGTTCGCGGTCAACTAATGAAAAACTGTTTTTT.

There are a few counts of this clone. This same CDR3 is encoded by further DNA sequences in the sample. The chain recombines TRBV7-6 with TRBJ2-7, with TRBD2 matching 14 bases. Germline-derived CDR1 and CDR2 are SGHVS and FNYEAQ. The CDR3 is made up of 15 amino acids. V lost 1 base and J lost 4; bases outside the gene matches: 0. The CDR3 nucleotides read TGTGCCAGCAGCTTAGGGACTAGCGGGAGGTACGAGCAGTACTTC. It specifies CASSLGTSGRYEQYF.

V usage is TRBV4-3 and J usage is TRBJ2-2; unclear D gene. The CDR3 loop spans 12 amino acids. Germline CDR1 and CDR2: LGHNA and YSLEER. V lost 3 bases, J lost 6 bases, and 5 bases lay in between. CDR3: CASSHRAGELFF. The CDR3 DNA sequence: TGCGCCAGCAGCCATCGAGCCGGGGAGCTGTTTTTT.

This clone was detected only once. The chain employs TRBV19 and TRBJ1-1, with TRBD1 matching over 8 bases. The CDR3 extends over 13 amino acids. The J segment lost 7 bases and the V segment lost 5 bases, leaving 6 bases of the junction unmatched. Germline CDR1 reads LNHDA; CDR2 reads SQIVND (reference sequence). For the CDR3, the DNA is TGTGCCAGTAGTGTGGACAGGGATGGTGAAGCTTTCTTT. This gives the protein CASSVDRDGEAFF.

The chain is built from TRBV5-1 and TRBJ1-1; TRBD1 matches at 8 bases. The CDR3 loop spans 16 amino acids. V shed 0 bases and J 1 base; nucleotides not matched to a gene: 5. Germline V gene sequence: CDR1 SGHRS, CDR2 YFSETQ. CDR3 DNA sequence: TGCGCCAGCAGCTTGGTTGGGACAGGATGGAACACTGAAGCTTTCTTT. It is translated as CASSLVGTGWNTEAFF.

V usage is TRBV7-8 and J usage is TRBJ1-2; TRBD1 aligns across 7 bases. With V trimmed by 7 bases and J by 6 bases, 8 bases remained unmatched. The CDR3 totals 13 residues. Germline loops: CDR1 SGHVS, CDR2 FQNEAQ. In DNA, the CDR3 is TGTGCCAGCACGGTATCAGGGGGACATGGCTACACCTTC. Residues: CASTVSGGHGYTF.

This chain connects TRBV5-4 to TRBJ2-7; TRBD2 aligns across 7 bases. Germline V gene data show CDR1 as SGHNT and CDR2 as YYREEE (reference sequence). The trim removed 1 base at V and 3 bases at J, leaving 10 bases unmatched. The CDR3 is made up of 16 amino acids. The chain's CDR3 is CASSLMWGTKDYEQYF. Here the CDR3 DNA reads TGTGCCAGCAGCTTGATGTGGGGGACTAAAGACTACGAGCAGTACTTC.

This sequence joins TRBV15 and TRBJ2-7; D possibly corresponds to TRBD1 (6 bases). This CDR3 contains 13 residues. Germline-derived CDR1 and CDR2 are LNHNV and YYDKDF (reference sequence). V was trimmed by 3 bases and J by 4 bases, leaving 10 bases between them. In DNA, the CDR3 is TGTGCCACCAGCAGGGGGGACATTTACGAGCAGTACTTC. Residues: CATSRGDIYEQYF.

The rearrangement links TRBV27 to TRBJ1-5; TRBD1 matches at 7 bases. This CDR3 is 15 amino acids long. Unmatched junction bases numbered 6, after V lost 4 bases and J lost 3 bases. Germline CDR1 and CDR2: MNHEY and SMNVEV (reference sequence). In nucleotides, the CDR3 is TGTGCCAGCAGTTCGGGACAGCTTTACAATCAGCCCCAGCATTTT. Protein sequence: CASSSGQLYNQPQHF.

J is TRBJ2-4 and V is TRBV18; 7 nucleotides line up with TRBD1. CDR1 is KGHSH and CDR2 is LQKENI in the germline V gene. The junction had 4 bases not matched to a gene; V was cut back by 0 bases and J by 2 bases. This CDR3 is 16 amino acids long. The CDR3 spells CASSPPSGGPKNIQYF. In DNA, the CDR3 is TGTGCCAGCTCACCACCCTCAGGGGGTCCCAAAAACATTCAGTACTTC.